This T cell receptor (beta chain) was captured by sequencing in a study of blood T cell repertoires in COVID-19. Study context: Both acute and convalescent COVID-19 samples were obtained from the United States, Italy and Spain. Sources were T cells, B-cell-depleted T cells, or PBMCs; the material itself was cDNA or gDNA.

Original methodology: The authors estimated nucleated cell counts from reference gene primer amplification. Generated by immunoSEQ multiplex PCR, the TCRdb table keeps only in-frame clones and is missing some. V and J calls and clone size follow that table, whereas D and trimming were derived from the DNA. The sample lists about 14,000 clones, about nine tenths occurring once. The CDR3 runs 14 residues. Germline V lookup: CDR1 MNHEY, CDR2 SVGAGI. The V segment lost 6 bases and the J segment 5 bases; nucleotides outside the gene matches: 6. The sequence came from a human donor in a cohort sampled during active COVID-19. This chain joins TRBV6-5 and TRBJ1-2; 10 bases agree with TRBD1. The material sequenced was peripheral blood. The chain's CDR3 is CASRKDRGMYGYTF. DNA of the CDR3: TGTGCCAGCAGGAAGGACAGGGGGATGTATGGCTACACCTTC.